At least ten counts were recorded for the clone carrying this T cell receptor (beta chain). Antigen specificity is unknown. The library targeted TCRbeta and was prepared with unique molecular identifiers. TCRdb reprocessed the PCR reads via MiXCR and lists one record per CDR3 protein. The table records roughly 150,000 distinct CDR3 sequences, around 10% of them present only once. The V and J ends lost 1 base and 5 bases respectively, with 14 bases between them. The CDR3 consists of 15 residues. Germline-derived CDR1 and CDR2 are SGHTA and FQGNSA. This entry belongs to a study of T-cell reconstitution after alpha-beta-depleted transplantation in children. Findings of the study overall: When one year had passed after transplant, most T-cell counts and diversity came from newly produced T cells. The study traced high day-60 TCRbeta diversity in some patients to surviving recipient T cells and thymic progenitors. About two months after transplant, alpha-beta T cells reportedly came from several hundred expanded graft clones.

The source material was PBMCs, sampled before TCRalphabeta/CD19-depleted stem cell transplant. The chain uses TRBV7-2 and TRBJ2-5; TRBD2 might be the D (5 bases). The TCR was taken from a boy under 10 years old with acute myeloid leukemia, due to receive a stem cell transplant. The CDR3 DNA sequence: TGTGCCAGCAGCTTAGTAACGGGGATCGGGGAGACCCAGTACTTC. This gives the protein CASSLVTGIGETQYF.